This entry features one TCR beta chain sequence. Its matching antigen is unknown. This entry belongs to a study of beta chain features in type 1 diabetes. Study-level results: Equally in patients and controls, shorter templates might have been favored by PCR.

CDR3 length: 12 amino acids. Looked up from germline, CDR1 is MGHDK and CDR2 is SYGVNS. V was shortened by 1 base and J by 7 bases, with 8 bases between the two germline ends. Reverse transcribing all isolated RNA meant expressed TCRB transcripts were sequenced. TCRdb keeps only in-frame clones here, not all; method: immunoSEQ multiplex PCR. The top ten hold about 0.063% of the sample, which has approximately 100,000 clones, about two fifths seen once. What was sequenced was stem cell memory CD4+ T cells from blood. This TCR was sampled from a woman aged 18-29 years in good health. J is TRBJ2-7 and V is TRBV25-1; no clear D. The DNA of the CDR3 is TGTGCCAGCAGTGAATTTGGGCAGGAGCAGTACTTC. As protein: CASSEFGQEQYF.